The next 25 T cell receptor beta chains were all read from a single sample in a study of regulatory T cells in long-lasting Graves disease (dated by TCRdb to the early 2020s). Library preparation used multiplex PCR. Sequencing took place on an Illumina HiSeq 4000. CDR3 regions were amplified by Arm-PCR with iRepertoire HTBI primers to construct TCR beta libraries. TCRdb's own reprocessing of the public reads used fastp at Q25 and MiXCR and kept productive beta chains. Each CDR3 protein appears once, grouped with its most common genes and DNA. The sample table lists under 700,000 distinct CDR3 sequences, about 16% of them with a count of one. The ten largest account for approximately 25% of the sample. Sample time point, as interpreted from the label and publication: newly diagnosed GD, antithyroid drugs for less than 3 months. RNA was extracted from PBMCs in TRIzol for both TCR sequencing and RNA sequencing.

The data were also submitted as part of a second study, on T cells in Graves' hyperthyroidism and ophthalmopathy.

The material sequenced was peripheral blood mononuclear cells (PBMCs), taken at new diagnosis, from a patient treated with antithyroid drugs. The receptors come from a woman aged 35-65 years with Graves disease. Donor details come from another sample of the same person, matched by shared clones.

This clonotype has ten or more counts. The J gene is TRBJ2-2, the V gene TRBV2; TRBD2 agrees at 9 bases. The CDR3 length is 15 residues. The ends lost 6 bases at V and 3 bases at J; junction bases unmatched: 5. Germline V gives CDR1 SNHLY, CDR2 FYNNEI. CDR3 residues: CASSPGLADTGELFF. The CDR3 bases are TGTGCCAGCAGCCCGGGACTAGCCGACACCGGGGAGCTGTTTTTT.

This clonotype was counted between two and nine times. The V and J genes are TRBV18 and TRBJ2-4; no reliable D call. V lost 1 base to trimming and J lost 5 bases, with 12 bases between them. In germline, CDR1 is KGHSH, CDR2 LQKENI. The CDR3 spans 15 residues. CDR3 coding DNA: TGTGCCAGCTCACCACAGGGTTGGTACCAAAACATTCAGTACTTC. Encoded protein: CASSPQGWYQNIQYF.

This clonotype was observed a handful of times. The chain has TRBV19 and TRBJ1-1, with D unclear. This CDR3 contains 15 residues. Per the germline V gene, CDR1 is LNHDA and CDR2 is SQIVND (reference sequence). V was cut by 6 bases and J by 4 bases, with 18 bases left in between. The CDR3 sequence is CASSLNARRSTEAFF. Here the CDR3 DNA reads TGTGCCAGTAGCCTTAATGCCCGGAGGAGCACTGAAGCTTTCTTT. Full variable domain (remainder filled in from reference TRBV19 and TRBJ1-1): DGGITQSPKYLFRKEGQNVTLSCEQNLNHDAMYWYRQDPGQGLRLIYYSQIVNDFQKGDIAEGYSVSREKKESFPLTVTSAQKNPTAFYLCASSLNARRSTEAFFGQGTRLTVV.

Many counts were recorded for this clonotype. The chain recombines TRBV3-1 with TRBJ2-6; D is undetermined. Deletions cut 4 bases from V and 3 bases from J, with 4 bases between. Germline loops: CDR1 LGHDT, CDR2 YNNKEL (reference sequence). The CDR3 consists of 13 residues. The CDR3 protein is CASSRYGANVLTF. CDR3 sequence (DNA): TGTGCCAGCAGCCGCTATGGGGCCAACGTCCTGACTTTC.

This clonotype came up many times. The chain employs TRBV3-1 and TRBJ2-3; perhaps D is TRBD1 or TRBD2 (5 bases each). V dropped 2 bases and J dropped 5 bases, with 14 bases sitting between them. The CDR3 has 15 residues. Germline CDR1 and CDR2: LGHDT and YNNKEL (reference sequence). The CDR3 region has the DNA TGTGCCAGCAGCCAAAGTAAGGGGAGAGGAGATACGCAGTATTTT. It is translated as CASSQSKGRGDTQYF.

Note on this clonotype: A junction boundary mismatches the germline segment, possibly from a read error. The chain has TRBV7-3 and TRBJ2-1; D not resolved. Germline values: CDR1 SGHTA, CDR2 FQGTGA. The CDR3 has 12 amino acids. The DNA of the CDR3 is TGTGCCAGCAGCTTAGGTAACAATGGGCAGTTCTTC. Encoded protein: CASSLGNNGQFF.

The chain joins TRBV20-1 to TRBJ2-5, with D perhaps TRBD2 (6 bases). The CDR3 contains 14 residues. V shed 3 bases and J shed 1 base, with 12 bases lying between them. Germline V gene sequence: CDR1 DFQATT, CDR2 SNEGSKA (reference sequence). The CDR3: CSASPRAGQETQYF. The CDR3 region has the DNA TGCAGTGCTAGCCCCCGAGCGGGCCAAGAGACCCAGTACTTC.

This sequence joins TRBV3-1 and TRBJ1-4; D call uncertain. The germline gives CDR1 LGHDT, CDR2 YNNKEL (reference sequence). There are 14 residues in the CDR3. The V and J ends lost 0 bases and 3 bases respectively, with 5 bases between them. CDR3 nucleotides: TGTGCCAGCAGCCAAGACCTGGCTAATGAAAAACTGTTTTTT. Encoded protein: CASSQDLANEKLFF.

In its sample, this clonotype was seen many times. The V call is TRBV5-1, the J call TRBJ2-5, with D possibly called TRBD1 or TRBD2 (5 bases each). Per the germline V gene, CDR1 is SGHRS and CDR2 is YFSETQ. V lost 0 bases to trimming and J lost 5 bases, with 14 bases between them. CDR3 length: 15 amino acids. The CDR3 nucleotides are TGCGCCAGCAGCTTGGAGTTCGGGGCCCGTGAGACCCAGTACTTC. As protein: CASSLEFGARETQYF.

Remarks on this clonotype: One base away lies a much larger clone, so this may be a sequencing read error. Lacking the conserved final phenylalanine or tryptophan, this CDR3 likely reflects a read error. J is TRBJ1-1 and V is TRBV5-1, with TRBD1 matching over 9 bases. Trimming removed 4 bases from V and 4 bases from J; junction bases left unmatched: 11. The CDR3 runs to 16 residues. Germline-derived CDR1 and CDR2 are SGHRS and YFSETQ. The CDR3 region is CASSPTPGTGITEAFL. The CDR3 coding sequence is TGCGCCAGCAGCCCGACCCCCGGGACAGGGATCACTGAAGCTTTCCTT.

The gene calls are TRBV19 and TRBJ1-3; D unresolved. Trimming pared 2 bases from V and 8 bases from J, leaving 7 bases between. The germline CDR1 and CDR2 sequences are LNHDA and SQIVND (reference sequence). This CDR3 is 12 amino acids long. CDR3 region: CASSIRADTIYF. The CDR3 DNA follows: TGTGCCAGTAGTATAAGGGCAGACACCATATATTTT.

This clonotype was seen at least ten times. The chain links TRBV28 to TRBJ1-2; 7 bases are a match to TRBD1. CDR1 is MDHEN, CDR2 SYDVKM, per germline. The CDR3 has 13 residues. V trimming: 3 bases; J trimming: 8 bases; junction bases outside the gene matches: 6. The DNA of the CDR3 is TGTGCCAGCAGTTTTCGACAGGGACAGGGCTACACCTTC. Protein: CASSFRQGQGYTF.

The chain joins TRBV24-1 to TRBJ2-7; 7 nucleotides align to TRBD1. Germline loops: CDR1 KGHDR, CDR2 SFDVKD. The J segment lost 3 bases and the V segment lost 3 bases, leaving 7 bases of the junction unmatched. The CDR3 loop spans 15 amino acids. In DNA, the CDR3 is TGTGCCACCAGTGATCCTATGACAGGGAGCTACGAGCAGTACTTC. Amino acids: CATSDPMTGSYEQYF.

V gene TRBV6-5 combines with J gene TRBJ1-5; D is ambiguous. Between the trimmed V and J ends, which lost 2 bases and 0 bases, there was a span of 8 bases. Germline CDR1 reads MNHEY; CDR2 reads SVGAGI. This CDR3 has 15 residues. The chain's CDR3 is CASSYPGDSNQPQHF. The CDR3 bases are TGTGCCAGCAGTTACCCGGGAGATAGCAATCAGCCCCAGCATTTT.

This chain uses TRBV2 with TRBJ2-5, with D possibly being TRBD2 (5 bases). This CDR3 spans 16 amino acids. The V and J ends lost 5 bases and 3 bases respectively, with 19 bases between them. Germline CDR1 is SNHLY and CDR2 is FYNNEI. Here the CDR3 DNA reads TGTGCCAGCAGTTCCAGCCAAACGGGGTGGAAAGAGACCCAGTACTTC. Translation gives CASSSSQTGWKETQYF.

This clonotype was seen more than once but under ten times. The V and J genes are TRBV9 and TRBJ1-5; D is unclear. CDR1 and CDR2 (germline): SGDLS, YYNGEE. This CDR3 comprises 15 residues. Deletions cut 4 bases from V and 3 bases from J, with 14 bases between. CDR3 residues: CASSPDPTPNQPQHF. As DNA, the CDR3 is TGTGCCAGCAGCCCAGACCCAACCCCCAATCAGCCCCAGCATTTT.

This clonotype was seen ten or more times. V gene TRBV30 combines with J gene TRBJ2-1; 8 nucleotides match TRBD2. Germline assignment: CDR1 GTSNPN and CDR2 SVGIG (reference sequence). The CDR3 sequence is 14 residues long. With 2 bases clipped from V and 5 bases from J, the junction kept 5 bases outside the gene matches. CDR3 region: CAWSPGLAHNEQFF. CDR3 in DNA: TGTGCCTGGAGTCCCGGACTAGCACACAATGAGCAGTTCTTC.

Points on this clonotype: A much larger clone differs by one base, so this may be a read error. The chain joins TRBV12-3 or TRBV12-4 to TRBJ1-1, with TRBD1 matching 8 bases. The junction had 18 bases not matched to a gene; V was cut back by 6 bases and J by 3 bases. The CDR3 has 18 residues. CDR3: CASSRPGGRKGVYTEAFF. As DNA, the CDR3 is TGTGCCAGCAGCCGACCAGGGGGCAGGAAAGGGGTGTACACTGAAGCTTTCTTT.

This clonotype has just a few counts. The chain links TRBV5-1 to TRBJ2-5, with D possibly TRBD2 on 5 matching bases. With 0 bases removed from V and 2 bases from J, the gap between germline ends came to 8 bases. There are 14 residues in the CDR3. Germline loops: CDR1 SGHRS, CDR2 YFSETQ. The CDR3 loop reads CASSLERQQETQYF. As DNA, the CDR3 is TGCGCCAGCAGCTTGGAGCGGCAGCAAGAGACCCAGTACTTC.

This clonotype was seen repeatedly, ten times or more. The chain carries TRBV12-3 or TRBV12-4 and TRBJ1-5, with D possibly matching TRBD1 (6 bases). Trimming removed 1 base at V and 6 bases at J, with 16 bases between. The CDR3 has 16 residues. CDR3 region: CASSLVPRGAGQPQHF. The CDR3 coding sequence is TGTGCCAGCAGTTTAGTTCCCCGGGGGGCAGGTCAGCCCCAGCATTTT.

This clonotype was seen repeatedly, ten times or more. The CDR3 DNA is TGTGCCAGCAGTGCCCCCCAGGCGAACACTGAAGCTTTCTTT. Amino acids: CASSAPQANTEAFF. This chain connects TRBV25-1 to TRBJ1-1; D call uncertain. CDR1 and CDR2 (germline): MGHDK, SYGVNS. The germline V and J ends were trimmed by 4 bases and 1 base, with 10 bases remaining between them. The CDR3 sequence is 14 residues long.

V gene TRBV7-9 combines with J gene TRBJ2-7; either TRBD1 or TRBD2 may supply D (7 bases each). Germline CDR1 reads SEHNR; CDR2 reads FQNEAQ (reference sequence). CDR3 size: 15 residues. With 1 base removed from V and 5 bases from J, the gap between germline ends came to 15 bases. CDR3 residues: CASSLEQGTTHEQYF. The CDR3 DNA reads TGTGCCAGCAGCTTAGAACAGGGGACTACCCACGAGCAGTACTTC. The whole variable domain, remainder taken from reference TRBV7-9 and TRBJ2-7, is DTGVSQNPRHKITKRGQNVTFRCDPISEHNRLYWYRQTLGQGPEFLTYFQNEAQLEKSRLLSDRFSAERPKGSFSTLEIQRTEQGDSAMYLCASSLEQGTTHEQYFGPGTRLTVT.

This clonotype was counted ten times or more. The CDR3 protein is CASSVQEGAQPQHF. The CDR3 DNA sequence: TGTGCCAGCAGCGTACAGGAAGGCGCTCAGCCCCAGCATTTT. The rearrangement joins TRBV7-6 to TRBJ1-5, with a weak D call TRBD1 (5 bases). V lost 5 bases, J lost 6 bases, and 14 bases lay in between. Germline V gives CDR1 SGHVS, CDR2 FNYEAQ. The CDR3 extends over 14 amino acids.

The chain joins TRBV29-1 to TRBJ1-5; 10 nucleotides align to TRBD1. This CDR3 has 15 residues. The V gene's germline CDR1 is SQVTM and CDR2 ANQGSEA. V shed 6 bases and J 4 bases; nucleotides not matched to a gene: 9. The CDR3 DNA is TGCAGCGTGACATGGACAGGGGGAGTAAATCAGCCCCAGCATTTT. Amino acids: CSVTWTGGVNQPQHF.

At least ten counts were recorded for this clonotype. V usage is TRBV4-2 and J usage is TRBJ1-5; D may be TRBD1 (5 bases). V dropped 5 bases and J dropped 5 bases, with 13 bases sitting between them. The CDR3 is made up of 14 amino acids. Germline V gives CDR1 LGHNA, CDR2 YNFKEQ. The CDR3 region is CASSKEGFDQPQHF. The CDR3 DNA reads TGTGCCAGCAGCAAGGAGGGGTTTGATCAGCCCCAGCATTTT.